This T cell receptor (beta chain) was profiled in a study of blood T cell repertoires in COVID-19. Clones were read by immunoSEQ multiplex PCR, and TCRdb kept only the in-frame ones, dropping some. The sample carries a few hundred thousand clones, about 85% recorded once. The specimen sequenced was PBMCs or T cells enriched from blood (not recorded which). This sequence originates from a woman under 40 who had recovered from COVID-19.

The CDR3 DNA is TGTGCCAGCAGCGTATCGAGCGTGGCGGGGACAGGGAATTCACCCCTCCACTTT. It yields the protein CASSVSSVAGTGNSPLHF. V and J are TRBV9 and TRBJ1-6; 9 bases map to TRBD1. Germline CDR1 SGDLS, CDR2 YYNGEE. J was trimmed by 7 bases and V by 1 base; bases with no gene match: 12. The CDR3 runs 18 residues.